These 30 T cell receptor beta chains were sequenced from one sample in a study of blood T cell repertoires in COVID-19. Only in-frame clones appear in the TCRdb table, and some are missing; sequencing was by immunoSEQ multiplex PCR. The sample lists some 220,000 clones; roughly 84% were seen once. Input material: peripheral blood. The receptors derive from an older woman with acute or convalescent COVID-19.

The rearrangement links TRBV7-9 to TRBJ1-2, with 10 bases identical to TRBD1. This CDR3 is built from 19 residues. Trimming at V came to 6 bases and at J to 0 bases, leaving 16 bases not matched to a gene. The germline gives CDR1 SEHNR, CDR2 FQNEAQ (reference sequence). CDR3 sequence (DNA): TGTGCCAGCAGTTTTAGAGAGGGCGACAGGGGGCGAACTAACTATGGCTACACCTTC. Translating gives CASSFREGDRGRTNYGYTF.

In DNA form, the CDR3 reads TGTGCCAGCAGTTTTTCAGGGGGCGCGATCACCGGGGAGCTGTTTTTT. Amino acids: CASSFSGGAITGELFF. The rearrangement joins TRBV28 to TRBJ2-2, with 8 bases aligning to TRBD1. This CDR3 contains 16 residues. Germline lookup yields CDR1 MDHEN and CDR2 SYDVKM. J lost 4 bases, V lost 3 bases, and 7 bases had no gene match.

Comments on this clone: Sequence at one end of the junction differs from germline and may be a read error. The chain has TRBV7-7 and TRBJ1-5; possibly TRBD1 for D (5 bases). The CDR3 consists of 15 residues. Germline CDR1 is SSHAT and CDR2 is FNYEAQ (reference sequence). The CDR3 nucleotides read TGTGCTAGCAGCCCCTCACTGCGGGGCTGTCAGCCCCAGCATTTT. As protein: CASSPSLRGCQPQHF.

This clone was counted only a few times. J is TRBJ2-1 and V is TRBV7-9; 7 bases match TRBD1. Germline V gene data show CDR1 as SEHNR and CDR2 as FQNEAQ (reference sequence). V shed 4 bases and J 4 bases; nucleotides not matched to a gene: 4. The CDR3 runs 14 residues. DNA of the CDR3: TGTGCCAGCAGCTACCCGGGACAGTACAATGAGCAGTTCTTC. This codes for CASSYPGQYNEQFF.

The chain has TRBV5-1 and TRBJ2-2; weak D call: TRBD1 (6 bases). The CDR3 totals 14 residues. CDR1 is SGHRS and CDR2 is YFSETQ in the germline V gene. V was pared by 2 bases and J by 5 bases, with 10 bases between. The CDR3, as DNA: TGCGCCAGCAGCTTACAGGGAGTAACCGGGGAGCTGTTTTTT. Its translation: CASSLQGVTGELFF.

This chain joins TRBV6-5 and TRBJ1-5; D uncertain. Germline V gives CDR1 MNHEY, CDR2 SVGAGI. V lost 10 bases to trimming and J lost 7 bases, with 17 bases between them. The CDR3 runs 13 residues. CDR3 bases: TGTGCCACCTCAACAGAGGGCGAACAGCCCCAGCATTTT. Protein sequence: CATSTEGEQPQHF.

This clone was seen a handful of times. CDR3 nucleotide sequence: TGTGCCAGTAGTACAAGACAGACCAACGTCCTGACTTTC. Translated: CASSTRQTNVLTF. The genes are TRBV19 and TRBJ2-6; a weak D match, TRBD1 (5 bases). In germline, CDR1 is LNHDA, CDR2 SQIVND (reference sequence). This CDR3 is built from 13 residues. The V end was cut by 4 bases, the J end by 8 bases, with 9 bases between.

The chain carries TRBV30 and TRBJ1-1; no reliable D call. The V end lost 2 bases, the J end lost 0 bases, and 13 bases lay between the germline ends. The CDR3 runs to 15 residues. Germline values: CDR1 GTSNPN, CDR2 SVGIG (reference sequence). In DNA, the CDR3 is TGTGCCTGGAGTACTCGTGAAATCATGAACACTGAAGCTTTCTTT. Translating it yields CAWSTREIMNTEAFF.

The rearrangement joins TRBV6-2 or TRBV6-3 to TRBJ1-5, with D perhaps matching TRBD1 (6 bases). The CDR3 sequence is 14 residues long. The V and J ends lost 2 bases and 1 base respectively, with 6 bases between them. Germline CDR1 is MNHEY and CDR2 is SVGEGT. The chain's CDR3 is CASSYGTSNQPQHF. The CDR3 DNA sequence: TGTGCCAGCAGTTACGGGACAAGCAATCAGCCCCAGCATTTT.

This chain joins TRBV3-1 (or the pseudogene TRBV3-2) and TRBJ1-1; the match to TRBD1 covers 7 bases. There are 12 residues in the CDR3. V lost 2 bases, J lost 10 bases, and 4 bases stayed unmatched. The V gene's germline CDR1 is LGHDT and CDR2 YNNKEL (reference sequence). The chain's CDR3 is CASSQHQGVAFF. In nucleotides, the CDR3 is TGTGCCAGCAGCCAACATCAGGGGGTAGCTTTCTTT.

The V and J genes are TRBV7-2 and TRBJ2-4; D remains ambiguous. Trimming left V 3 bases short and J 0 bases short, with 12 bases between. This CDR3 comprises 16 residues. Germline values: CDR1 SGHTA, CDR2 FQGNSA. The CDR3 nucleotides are TGTGCCAGCAGCTTTACCATTTTAGAAGCCAAAAACATTCAGTACTTC. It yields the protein CASSFTILEAKNIQYF.

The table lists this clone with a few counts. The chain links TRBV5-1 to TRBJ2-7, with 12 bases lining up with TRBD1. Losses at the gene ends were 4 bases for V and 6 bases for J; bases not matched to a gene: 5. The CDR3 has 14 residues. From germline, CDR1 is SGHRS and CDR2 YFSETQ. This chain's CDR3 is CASSPGQGASEQYF. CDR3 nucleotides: TGCGCCAGCAGCCCGGGACAGGGGGCGAGCGAGCAGTACTTC. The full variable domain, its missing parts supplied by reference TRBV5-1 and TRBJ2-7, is KAGVTQTPRYLIKTRGQQVTLSCSPISGHRSVSWYQQTPGQGLQFLFEYFSETQRNKGNFPGRFSGRQFSNSRSEMNVSTLELGDSALYLCASSPGQGASEQYFGPGTRLTVT.

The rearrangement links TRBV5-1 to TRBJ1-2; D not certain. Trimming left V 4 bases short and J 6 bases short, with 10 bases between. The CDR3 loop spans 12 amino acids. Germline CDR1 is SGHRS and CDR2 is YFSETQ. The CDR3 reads CASSRNTDGYTF. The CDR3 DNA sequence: TGCGCCAGCAGCCGAAATACGGATGGCTACACCTTC.

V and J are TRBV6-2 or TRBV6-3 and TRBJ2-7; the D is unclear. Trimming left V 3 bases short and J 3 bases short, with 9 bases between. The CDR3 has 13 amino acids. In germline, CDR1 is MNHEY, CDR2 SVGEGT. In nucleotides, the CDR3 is TGTGCCAGCAGTTATCGCCCGGTCTACGAGCAGTACTTC. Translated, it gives CASSYRPVYEQYF.

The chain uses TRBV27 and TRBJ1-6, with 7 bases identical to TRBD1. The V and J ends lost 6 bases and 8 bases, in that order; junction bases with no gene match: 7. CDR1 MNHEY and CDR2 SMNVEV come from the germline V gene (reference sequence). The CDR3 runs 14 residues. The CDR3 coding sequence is TGTGCCAGCAGCCGGGGACAGACTTATTCACCCCTCCACTTT. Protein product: CASSRGQTYSPLHF.

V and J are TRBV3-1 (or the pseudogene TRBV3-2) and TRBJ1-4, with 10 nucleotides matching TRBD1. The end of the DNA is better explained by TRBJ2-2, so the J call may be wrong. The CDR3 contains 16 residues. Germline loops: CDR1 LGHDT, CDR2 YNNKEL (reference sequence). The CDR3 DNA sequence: TGTGCCAGCAGCCAAGATCCGTGGACAGGGGGCGGGGAGCTGTTTTTT. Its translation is CASSQDPWTGGGELFF.

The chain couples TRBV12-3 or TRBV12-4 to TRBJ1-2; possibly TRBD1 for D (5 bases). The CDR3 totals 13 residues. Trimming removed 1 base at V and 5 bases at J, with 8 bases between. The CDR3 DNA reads TGTGCCAGCAGTTTAGAGGGGAGGTATGGCTACACCTTC. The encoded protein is CASSLEGRYGYTF.

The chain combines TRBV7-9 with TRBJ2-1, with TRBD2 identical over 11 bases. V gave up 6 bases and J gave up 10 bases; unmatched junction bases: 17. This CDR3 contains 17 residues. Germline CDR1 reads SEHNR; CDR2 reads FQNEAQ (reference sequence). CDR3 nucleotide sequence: TGTGCCAGCAGGGCGACAGTACCGACTAGCGGGGACCCCGAGCAGTTCTTC. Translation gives CASRATVPTSGDPEQFF.

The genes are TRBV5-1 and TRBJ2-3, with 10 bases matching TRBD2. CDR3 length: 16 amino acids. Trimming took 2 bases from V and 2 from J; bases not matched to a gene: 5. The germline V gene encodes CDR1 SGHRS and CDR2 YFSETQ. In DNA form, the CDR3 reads TGCGCCAGCAGCTTCTTAGCGGGGGGACTCACAGATACGCAGTATTTT. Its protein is CASSFLAGGLTDTQYF.

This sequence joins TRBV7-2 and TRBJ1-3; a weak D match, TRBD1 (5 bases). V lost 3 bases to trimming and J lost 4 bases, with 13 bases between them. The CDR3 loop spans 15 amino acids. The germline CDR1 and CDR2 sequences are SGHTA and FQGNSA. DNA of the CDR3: TGTGCCAGCAGCTTTTCAGGGTTCCCCGGAAACACCATATATTTT. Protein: CASSFSGFPGNTIYF.

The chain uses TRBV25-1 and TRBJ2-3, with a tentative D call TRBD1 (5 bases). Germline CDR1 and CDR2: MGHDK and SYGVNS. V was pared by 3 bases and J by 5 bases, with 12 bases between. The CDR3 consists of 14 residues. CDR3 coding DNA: TGTGCCAGCAGTGACCCAGGGATTGGAGATACGCAGTATTTT. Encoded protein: CASSDPGIGDTQYF.

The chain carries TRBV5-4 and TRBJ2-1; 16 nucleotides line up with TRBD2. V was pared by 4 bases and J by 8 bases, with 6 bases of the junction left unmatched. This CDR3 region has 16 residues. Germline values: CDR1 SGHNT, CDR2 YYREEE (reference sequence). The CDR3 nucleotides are TGTGCCAGCAGCCCGGGACTAGCGGGGGGGCGTGATGAGCAGTTCTTC. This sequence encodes CASSPGLAGGRDEQFF. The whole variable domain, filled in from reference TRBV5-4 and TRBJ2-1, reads ETGVTQSPTHLIKTRGQQVTLRCSSQSGHNTVSWYQQALGQGPQFIFQYYREEENGRGNFPPRFSGLQFPNYSSELNVNALELDDSALYLCASSPGLAGGRDEQFFGPGTRLTVL.

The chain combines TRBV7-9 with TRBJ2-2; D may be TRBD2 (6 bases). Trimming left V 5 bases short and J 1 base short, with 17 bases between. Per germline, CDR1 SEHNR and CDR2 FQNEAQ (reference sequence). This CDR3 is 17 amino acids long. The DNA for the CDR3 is TGTGCCAGCAGCCCGTCGGATTTCGGGGGGAACACCGGGGAGCTGTTTTTT. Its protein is CASSPSDFGGNTGELFF.

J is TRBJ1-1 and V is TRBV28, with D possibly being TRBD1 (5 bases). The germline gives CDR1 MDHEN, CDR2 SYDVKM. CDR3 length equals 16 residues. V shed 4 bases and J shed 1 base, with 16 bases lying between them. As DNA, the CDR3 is TGTGCCAGCAGTTCATACCTCGACAGAACGAACACTGAAGCTTTCTTT. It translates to CASSSYLDRTNTEAFF.

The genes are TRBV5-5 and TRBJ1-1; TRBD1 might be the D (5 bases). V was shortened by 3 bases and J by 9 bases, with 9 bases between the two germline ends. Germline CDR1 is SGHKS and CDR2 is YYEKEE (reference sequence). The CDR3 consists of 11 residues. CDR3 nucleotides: TGTGCCAGCAGCTACGGACACCAAGCTTTCTTT. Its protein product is CASSYGHQAFF.

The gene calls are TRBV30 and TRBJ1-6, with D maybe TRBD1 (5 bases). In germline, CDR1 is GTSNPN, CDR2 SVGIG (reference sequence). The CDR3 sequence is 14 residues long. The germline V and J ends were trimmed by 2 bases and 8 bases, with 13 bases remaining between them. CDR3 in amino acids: CAWSPQGRHSPLHF. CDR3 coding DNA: TGTGCCTGGAGTCCTCAGGGTCGGCATTCACCCCTCCACTTT.

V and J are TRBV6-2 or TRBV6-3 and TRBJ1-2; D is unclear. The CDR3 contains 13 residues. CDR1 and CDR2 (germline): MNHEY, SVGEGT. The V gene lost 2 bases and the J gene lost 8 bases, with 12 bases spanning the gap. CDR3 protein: CASSYDRGNGYTF. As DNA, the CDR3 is TGTGCCAGCAGTTACGATCGGGGAAACGGCTACACCTTC.

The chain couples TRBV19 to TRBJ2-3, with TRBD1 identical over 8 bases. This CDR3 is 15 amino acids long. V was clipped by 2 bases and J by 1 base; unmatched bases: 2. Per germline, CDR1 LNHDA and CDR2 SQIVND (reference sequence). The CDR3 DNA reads TGTGCCAGTAGTATATCGGGACAGGGCACAGATACGCAGTATTTT. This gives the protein CASSISGQGTDTQYF.

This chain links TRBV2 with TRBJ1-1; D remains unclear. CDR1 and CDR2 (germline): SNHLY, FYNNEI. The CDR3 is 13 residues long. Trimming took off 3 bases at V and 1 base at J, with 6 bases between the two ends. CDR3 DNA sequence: TGTGCCAGCAGTGACGCGGGGAACACTGAAGCTTTCTTT. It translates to CASSDAGNTEAFF. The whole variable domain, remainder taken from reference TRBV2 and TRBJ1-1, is EPEVTQTPSHQVTQMGQEVILRCVPISNHLYFYWYRQILGQKVEFLVSFYNNEISEKSEIFDDQFSVERPDGSNFTLKIRSTKLEDSAMYFCASSDAGNTEAFFGQGTRLTVV.

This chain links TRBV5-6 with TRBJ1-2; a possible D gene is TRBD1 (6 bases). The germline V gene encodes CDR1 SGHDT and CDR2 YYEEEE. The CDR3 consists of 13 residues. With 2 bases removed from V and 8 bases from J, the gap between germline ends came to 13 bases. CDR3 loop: CASSFRGREGYTF. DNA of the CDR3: TGTGCCAGCAGCTTCAGGGGAAGAGAAGGCTACACCTTC.